These 16 T cell receptor beta chains share one sample of origin, sequenced in a study of shared clonotypes between healthy human individuals. Terminally differentiated effector memory CD45RA+ cells were excluded by CCR7 positive selection of CD45RO-negative cells. TCRdb's copy holds only in-frame clones and misses some; the assay was immunoSEQ multiplex PCR. The table records about 2.1 million clones, around 93% of them present only once. The sequencing sample was made of naive CD8+ T cells from PBMCs. These receptors were obtained from a man aged 18 to 30 in good health. Some clones in this sample may be carry-over from other donors' samples.

This clone was seen more than once but under ten times. The chain recombines TRBV19 with TRBJ2-1; no reliable D call. Looked up from germline, CDR1 is LNHDA and CDR2 is SQIVND (reference sequence). Trimming pared 4 bases from V and 1 base from J, leaving 5 bases between. The CDR3 is 13 residues long. CDR3 in DNA: TGTGCCAGTAGTAGGAAGTCCTACAATGAGCAGTTCTTC. The encoded protein is CASSRKSYNEQFF.

The gene calls are TRBV9 and TRBJ2-7; D is perhaps TRBD2 (5 bases). The V end lost 4 bases, the J end lost 2 bases, and 10 bases lay between the germline ends. The CDR3 runs to 13 residues. The V gene's germline CDR1 is SGDLS and CDR2 YYNGEE. The DNA for the CDR3 is TGTGCCAGCAGCCTGGCCGGGACCTACGAGCAGTACTTC. Translating it yields CASSLAGTYEQYF.

V is TRBV4-2 and J is TRBJ2-7; D is unresolved. The V gene's germline CDR1 is LGHNA and CDR2 YNFKEQ. This CDR3 spans 13 amino acids. Trimming removed 1 base from V and 6 bases from J, with 10 bases in between. The CDR3 sequence is CASSQVKGLEQYF. CDR3 sequence (DNA): TGTGCCAGCAGCCAAGTTAAGGGCCTCGAGCAGTACTTC.

The V and J genes are TRBV2 and TRBJ2-7; 10 bases match TRBD1. Unmatched junction bases numbered 9, after V lost 6 bases and J lost 1 base. Germline loops: CDR1 SNHLY, CDR2 FYNNEI. This CDR3 comprises 16 residues. In nucleotides, the CDR3 is TGTGCCAGCAGGGGCCCCCGGGACAGGGGTTCCTACGAGCAGTACTTC. It translates to CASRGPRDRGSYEQYF.

A remark on this clone: Other DNA sequences in this sample translate to the same CDR3. The chain couples TRBV6-5 to TRBJ2-2; TRBD2 might be the D (6 bases). The CDR3 is 16 amino acids. With 0 bases removed from V and 1 base from J, the gap between germline ends came to 9 bases. CDR1 and CDR2 from the germline V gene are MNHEY and SVGAGI. The CDR3 sequence: CASSYSTGENTGELFF. In DNA, the CDR3 is TGTGCCAGCAGTTACTCGACGGGAGAGAACACCGGGGAGCTGTTTTTT.

This chain links TRBV28 with TRBJ2-3, with TRBD2 identical over 9 bases. This CDR3 has 18 amino acids. Germline-derived CDR1 and CDR2 are MDHEN and SYDVKM. V was clipped by 3 bases and J by 4 bases; unmatched bases: 14. Written as DNA, the CDR3 is TGTGCCAGCAGTTTTCTCGCTAGCGGGAATTCCCCGCCAGATACGCAGTATTTT. Translated, it gives CASSFLASGNSPPDTQYF.

This chain connects TRBV19 to TRBJ2-5; the D gene is possibly TRBD1 (6 bases). The CDR3 contains 14 residues. Deletions cut 4 bases from V and 1 base from J, with 10 bases between. In germline, CDR1 is LNHDA, CDR2 SQIVND (reference sequence). CDR3 sequence reads: CASSTGHIQETQYF. In DNA form, the CDR3 reads TGTGCCAGTAGTACGGGACATATCCAAGAGACCCAGTACTTC.

The chain joins TRBV5-1 to TRBJ2-1; no clear D. This CDR3 region has 18 residues. From germline, CDR1 is SGHRS and CDR2 YFSETQ. V lost 0 bases to trimming and J lost 3 bases, with 19 bases between them. CDR3 sequence: CASSLEVILGSIYNEQFF. Here the CDR3 DNA reads TGCGCCAGCAGCTTGGAAGTAATTTTGGGCAGCATCTACAATGAGCAGTTCTTC.

V gene TRBV19 combines with J gene TRBJ2-7; TRBD2 might be the D (6 bases). CDR1 is LNHDA, CDR2 SQIVND, per germline (reference sequence). Trimming shortened V by 5 bases and J by 2 bases, and 19 bases separated the two germline ends. This CDR3 spans 16 amino acids. The chain's CDR3 is CASSPIRSGPTYEQYF. As DNA, the CDR3 is TGTGCCAGTAGTCCCATAAGAAGCGGGCCGACCTACGAGCAGTACTTC.

V gene TRBV4-2 combines with J gene TRBJ2-5; TRBD2 aligns across 10 bases. The CDR3 spans 16 residues. Per the germline V gene, CDR1 is LGHNA and CDR2 is YNFKEQ. J was trimmed by 7 bases and V by 3 bases; bases with no gene match: 11. CDR3 region: CASSQETSGVFLTQYF. As DNA, the CDR3 is TGTGCCAGCAGCCAGGAAACTAGCGGGGTCTTCTTGACCCAGTACTTC.

The CDR3, as DNA: TGTGCCAGCAGCCCCTGGGGGACAGGGGTACCCGGGGAGCTGTTTTTT. Residues: CASSPWGTGVPGELFF. The chain combines TRBV9 with TRBJ2-2; 10 bases agree with TRBD1. Germline CDR1 and CDR2: SGDLS and YYNGEE. This CDR3 comprises 16 residues. V lost 4 bases, J lost 6 bases, and 9 bases stayed unmatched.

This rearrangement joins TRBV6-1 to TRBJ1-1; D is uncertain. The CDR3 contains 13 residues. Deletions cut 10 bases from V and 1 base from J, with 13 bases between. CDR1 MNHNS and CDR2 SASEGT come from the germline V gene. The CDR3 bases are TGTGCCATGAAGGTTAGAGGGAACACTGAAGCTTTCTTT. It specifies CAMKVRGNTEAFF.

This chain uses TRBV11-2 with TRBJ2-7, with D possibly called TRBD1 or TRBD2 (5 bases each). Germline V lookup: CDR1 SGHAT, CDR2 FQNNGV. V gave up 7 bases and J gave up 2 bases, with 18 bases separating them. The CDR3 consists of 15 residues. The CDR3, as DNA: TGTGCCAGCAAAGTTCGGGTTGAGGGGACCTACGAGCAGTACTTC. This sequence encodes CASKVRVEGTYEQYF.

This chain uses TRBV9 with TRBJ2-3, with D perhaps being TRBD1 or TRBD2 (6 bases each). CDR1 SGDLS and CDR2 YYNGEE come from the germline V gene. The CDR3 contains 17 residues. The V end lost 1 base, the J end lost 2 bases, and 17 bases lay between the germline ends. CDR3 sequence reads: CASSVSAGSGATDTQYF. CDR3 nucleotides: TGTGCCAGCAGCGTATCCGCAGGTTCGGGGGCCACAGATACGCAGTATTTT. Full variable domain (missing parts from reference TRBV9 and TRBJ2-3): DSGVTQTPKHLITATGQRVTLRCSPRSGDLSVYWYQQSLDQGLQFLIQYYNGEERAKGNILERFSAQQFPDLHSELNLSSLELGDSALYFCASSVSAGSGATDTQYFGPGTRLTVL.

This chain uses TRBV5-4 with TRBJ2-1; 9 bases are shared with TRBD2. The CDR3 covers 18 residues. In germline, CDR1 is SGHNT, CDR2 YYREEE (reference sequence). Trimming at V came to 2 bases and at J to 2 bases, leaving 11 bases not matched to a gene. The CDR3 coding sequence is TGTGCCAGCAGCTTTGGTAGCGGGAGTACGGTGCCCTACAATGAGCAGTTCTTC. It specifies CASSFGSGSTVPYNEQFF.

This chain connects TRBV9 to TRBJ1-1; perhaps TRBD1 as D (5 bases). This CDR3 spans 16 amino acids. Germline CDR1 reads SGDLS; CDR2 reads YYNGEE. Trimming cost V 4 bases and J 1 base, with 17 bases left between them. In nucleotides, the CDR3 is TGTGCCAGCAGCTCAATACCGGGACGTCCGAACACTGAAGCTTTCTTT. Its protein product is CASSSIPGRPNTEAFF.